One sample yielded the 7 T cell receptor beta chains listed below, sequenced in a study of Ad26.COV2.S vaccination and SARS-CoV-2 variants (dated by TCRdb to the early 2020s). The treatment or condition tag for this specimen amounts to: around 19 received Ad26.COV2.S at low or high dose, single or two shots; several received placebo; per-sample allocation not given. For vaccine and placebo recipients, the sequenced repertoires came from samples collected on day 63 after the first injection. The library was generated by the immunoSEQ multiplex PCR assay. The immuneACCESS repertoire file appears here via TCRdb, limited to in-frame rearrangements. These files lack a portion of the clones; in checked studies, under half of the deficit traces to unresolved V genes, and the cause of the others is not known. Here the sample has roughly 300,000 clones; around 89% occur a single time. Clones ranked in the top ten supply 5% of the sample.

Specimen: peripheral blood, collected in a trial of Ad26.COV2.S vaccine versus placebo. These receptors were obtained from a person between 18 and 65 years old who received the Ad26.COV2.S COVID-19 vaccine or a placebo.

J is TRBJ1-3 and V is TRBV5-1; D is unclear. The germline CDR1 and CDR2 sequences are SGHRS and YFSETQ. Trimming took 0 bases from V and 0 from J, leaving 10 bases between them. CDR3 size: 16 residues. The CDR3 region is CASSLGAANSGNTIYF. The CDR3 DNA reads TGCGCCAGCAGCTTGGGAGCAGCAAACTCTGGAAACACCATATATTTT.

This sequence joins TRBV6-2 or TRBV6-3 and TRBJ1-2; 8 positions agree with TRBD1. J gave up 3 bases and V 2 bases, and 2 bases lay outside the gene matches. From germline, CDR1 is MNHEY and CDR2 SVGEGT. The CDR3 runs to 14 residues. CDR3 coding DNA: TGTGCCAGCAGTTACCCGGGACAGGACTATGGCTACACCTTC. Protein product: CASSYPGQDYGYTF.

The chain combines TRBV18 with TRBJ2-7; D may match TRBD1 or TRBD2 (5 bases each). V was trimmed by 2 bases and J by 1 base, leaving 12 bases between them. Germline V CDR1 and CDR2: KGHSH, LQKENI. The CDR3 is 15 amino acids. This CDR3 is CASSPSGTTSYEQYF. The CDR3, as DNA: TGTGCCAGCTCACCATCAGGGACCACGTCCTACGAGCAGTACTTC.

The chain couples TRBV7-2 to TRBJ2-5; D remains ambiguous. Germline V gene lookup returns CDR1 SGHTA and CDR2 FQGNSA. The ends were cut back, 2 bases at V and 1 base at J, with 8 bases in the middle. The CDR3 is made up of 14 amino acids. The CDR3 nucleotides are TGTGCCAGCAGCTTATATCACTTCCAAGAGACCCAGTACTTC. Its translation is CASSLYHFQETQYF.

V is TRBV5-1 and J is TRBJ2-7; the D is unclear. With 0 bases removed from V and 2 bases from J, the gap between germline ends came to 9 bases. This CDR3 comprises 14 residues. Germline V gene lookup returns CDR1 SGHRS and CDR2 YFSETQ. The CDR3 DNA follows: TGCGCCAGCAGCTTGGCGGCTGACCCCTACGAGCAGTACTTC. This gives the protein CASSLAADPYEQYF. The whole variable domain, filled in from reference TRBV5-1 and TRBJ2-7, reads KAGVTQTPRYLIKTRGQQVTLSCSPISGHRSVSWYQQTPGQGLQFLFEYFSETQRNKGNFPGRFSGRQFSNSRSEMNVSTLELGDSALYLCASSLAADPYEQYFGPGTRLTVT.

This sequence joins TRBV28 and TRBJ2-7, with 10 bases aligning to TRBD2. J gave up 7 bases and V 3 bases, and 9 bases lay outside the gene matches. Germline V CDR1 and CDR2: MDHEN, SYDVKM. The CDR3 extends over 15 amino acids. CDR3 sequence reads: CASSFKGSGRFEQYF. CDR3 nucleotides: TGTGCCAGCAGTTTTAAAGGTAGCGGGAGGTTTGAGCAGTACTTC.

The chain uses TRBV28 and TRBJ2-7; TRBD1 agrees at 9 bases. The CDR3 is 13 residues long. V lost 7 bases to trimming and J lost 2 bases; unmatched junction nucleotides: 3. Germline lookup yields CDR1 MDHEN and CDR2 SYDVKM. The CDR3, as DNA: TGTGCCAGCAACCGGGACAGGGCCTACGAGCAGTACTTC. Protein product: CASNRDRAYEQYF.